A single sample is the source of the 32 T cell receptor beta chains below, sequenced in a study of T-cell memory formation after mild COVID-19. TCRdb passed the 5' RACE reads through MiXCR, listing each CDR3 protein once. The sample contains hundreds of thousands of distinct CDR3 sequences, 25% to 30% of which appear only once. Sequenced: PBMCs or a T cell subset sorted from them (not recorded which). The origin of the receptors is an adult woman who had mild COVID-19 (a few samples of this study predate the infection). Cell type and time point are not known.

This clonotype was seen ten or more times. The gene calls are TRBV11-1 and TRBJ2-1; TRBD1 agrees at 8 bases. Unmatched junction bases numbered 8, after V lost 5 bases and J lost 5 bases. There are 15 residues in the CDR3. CDR1 and CDR2 from the germline V gene are SGHAT and FQDESV (reference sequence). The CDR3 loop reads CASSQTGTGHNEQFF. CDR3 in DNA: TGTGCCAGCAGCCAGACCGGGACAGGTCACAATGAGCAGTTCTTC.

The chain recombines TRBV29-1 with TRBJ2-3; D call uncertain. The germline V gene has CDR1 SQVTM and CDR2 ANQGSEA. Trimming removed 1 base from V and 4 bases from J, with 6 bases in between. The CDR3 extends over 12 amino acids. CDR3 sequence reads: CSVEGTPDTQYF. The DNA of the CDR3 is TGCAGCGTTGAAGGGACCCCAGATACGCAGTATTTT.

This chain joins TRBV7-9 and TRBJ1-1, with TRBD1 identical over 9 bases. Germline V gene lookup returns CDR1 SEHNR and CDR2 FQNEAQ (reference sequence). The junction had 7 bases not matched to a gene; V was cut back by 2 bases and J by 3 bases. The CDR3 has 16 residues. CDR3 protein: CASSLSRTGGYTEAFF. CDR3 in DNA: TGTGCCAGCAGCTTAAGTCGAACAGGGGGCTACACTGAAGCTTTCTTT.

This clonotype showed up just a few times. The genes are TRBV7-9 and TRBJ2-7; D ambiguous. CDR1 and CDR2 (germline): SEHNR, FQNEAQ (reference sequence). Trimming left V 1 base short and J 4 bases short, with 14 bases between. This CDR3 spans 15 amino acids. The DNA for the CDR3 is TGTGCCAGCAGCTTAGGGGTCGGCCTAGTTTACGAGCAGTACTTC. Its protein is CASSLGVGLVYEQYF.

To note about this clonotype: An end of the junction does not agree with germline; a read error may underlie this. The V gene is TRBV6-6, the J gene TRBJ1-6; D remains ambiguous. CDR1 and CDR2 from the germline V gene are MNHNY and SVGAGI (reference sequence). The CDR3 loop spans 12 amino acids. As DNA, the CDR3 is TGTGCCAGCAGCCCCCCCGGGAGCATAATCGAATTT. This gives the protein CASSPPGSIIEF.

Only a few counts were recorded for this clonotype. V is TRBV20-1 and J is TRBJ2-4; 7 bases are a match to TRBD1. Germline values: CDR1 DFQATT, CDR2 SNEGSKA (reference sequence). This CDR3 has 15 residues. The J segment lost 4 bases and the V segment lost 0 bases, leaving 6 bases of the junction unmatched. CDR3 in DNA: TGCAGTGCTAGAGATCCGACAGGGTCTAAAAACATTCAGTACTTC. The encoded protein is CSARDPTGSKNIQYF.

In its sample, this clonotype was seen a few times. The V and J genes are TRBV18 and TRBJ1-1; D is undetermined. The CDR3 runs to 15 residues. Germline-derived CDR1 and CDR2 are KGHSH and LQKENI. V gave up 5 bases and J gave up 2 bases, with 15 bases separating them. This CDR3 is CASSNRPGPNTEAFF. The DNA for the CDR3 is TGTGCCAGCTCAAATCGTCCCGGACCAAACACTGAAGCTTTCTTT.

A few counts support this clonotype. V is TRBV4-3 and J is TRBJ2-3; 10 positions match TRBD1. The germline V gene encodes CDR1 LGHNA and CDR2 YSLEER. The CDR3 has 17 residues. Trimming cost V 3 bases and J 4 bases; bases outside gene matches: 10. The CDR3 loop reads CASSQTTGTGVADTQYF. In nucleotides, the CDR3 is TGCGCCAGCAGCCAGACGACCGGGACAGGGGTTGCAGATACGCAGTATTTT.

This chain joins TRBV6-6 and TRBJ2-7, with a tentative D call TRBD1 (5 bases). Trimming shortened V by 5 bases and J by 2 bases, and 10 bases separated the two germline ends. The length of the CDR3 is 13 residues. In germline, CDR1 is MNHNY, CDR2 SVGAGI (reference sequence). The CDR3 DNA reads as TGTGCCAGCAGTCCGGACACCACCTACGAGCAGTACTTC. Its protein product is CASSPDTTYEQYF.

The chain joins TRBV6-6 to TRBJ2-5, with D uncertain. The ends were cut back, 8 bases at V and 4 bases at J, with 5 bases in the middle. The CDR3 consists of 10 residues. Looked up from germline, CDR1 is MNHNY and CDR2 is SVGAGI (reference sequence). Here the CDR3 reads CASFGETQYF. Written as DNA, the CDR3 is TGTGCCAGCTTTGGAGAGACCCAGTACTTC.

The V call is TRBV12-3 or TRBV12-4, the J call TRBJ2-7; 10 nucleotides line up with TRBD2. This CDR3 has 15 amino acids. Trimming took 7 bases from V and 0 from J; bases not matched to a gene: 6. For the CDR3, the DNA is TGTGCCAGCACTGATTCTAGCGGGGGCTCCTACGAGCAGTACTTC. Translating it yields CASTDSSGGSYEQYF.

This clonotype appeared a few times. The rearrangement joins TRBV4-2 to TRBJ2-4, with D perhaps matching TRBD1 (6 bases). CDR3 length: 16 amino acids. V was pared by 0 bases and J by 4 bases, with 13 bases between. Germline V gene data show CDR1 as LGHNA and CDR2 as YNFKEQ. The CDR3 DNA reads as TGTGCCAGCAGCCAAGATATCAGGGGTGGGAAAAACATTCAGTACTTC. This translates into CASSQDIRGGKNIQYF.

The V gene is TRBV15, the J gene TRBJ1-2; D call uncertain. The germline V and J ends were trimmed by 0 bases and 4 bases, with 9 bases remaining between them. CDR1 LNHNV and CDR2 YYDKDF come from the germline V gene (reference sequence). The CDR3 has 14 amino acids. In nucleotides, the CDR3 is TGTGCCACCAGCAGAGATGTGGGTTCCTATGGCTACACCTTC. This codes for CATSRDVGSYGYTF.

The chain recombines TRBV7-6 with TRBJ2-1, with TRBD1 matching 7 bases. This CDR3 comprises 13 residues. Germline V lookup: CDR1 SGHVS, CDR2 FNYEAQ. V lost 5 bases and J lost 10; bases outside the gene matches: 8. The CDR3 DNA is TGTGCCAGCAGCCCCGGTAGGGGACAGGAGCAGTTCTTC. Encoded protein: CASSPGRGQEQFF.

The rearrangement joins TRBV6-6 to TRBJ2-2; no firm D call. Germline CDR1 reads MNHNY; CDR2 reads SVGAGI (reference sequence). This CDR3 spans 14 amino acids. V was trimmed by 7 bases and J by 0 bases, leaving 9 bases between them. The CDR3: CASKEITNTGELFF. The CDR3 DNA sequence: TGTGCCAGCAAGGAGATAACGAACACCGGGGAGCTGTTTTTT.

V is TRBV27 and J is TRBJ2-7; D is undetermined. V lost 4 bases to trimming and J lost 9 bases, with 16 bases between them. From germline, CDR1 is MNHEY and CDR2 SMNVEV (reference sequence). This CDR3 has 13 residues. CDR3 residues: CASSSGPWLGQYF. The CDR3 bases are TGTGCCAGCAGTTCAGGCCCCTGGTTGGGGCAGTACTTC.

This clonotype came up a few times. The CDR3 loop is CSVRSVANTGELFF. The CDR3 DNA is TGCAGCGTTAGATCTGTGGCGAACACCGGGGAGCTGTTTTTT. J is TRBJ2-2 and V is TRBV29-1; D gene unclear. V lost 5 bases and J lost 0, with 10 bases in between. Germline V gene lookup returns CDR1 SQVTM and CDR2 ANQGSEA. The CDR3 has 14 amino acids.

This clonotype has a single count. CDR3 sequence: CSATPRGPTSYEQYF. Here the CDR3 DNA reads TGCAGTGCTACACCCAGGGGGCCGACCTCCTACGAGCAGTACTTC. The rearrangement uses TRBV20-1 and TRBJ2-7; TRBD1 matches at 8 bases. V dropped 4 bases and J dropped 0; count of bases not matched to a gene: 8. This CDR3 spans 15 amino acids. Germline V gene lookup returns CDR1 DFQATT and CDR2 SNEGSKA (reference sequence).

This clonotype was seen a few times. This rearrangement joins TRBV3-1 to TRBJ2-2, with D tentatively TRBD2 (5 bases). The V gene's germline CDR1 is LGHDT and CDR2 YNNKEL (reference sequence). V gave up 1 base and J gave up 4 bases, with 7 bases separating them. This CDR3 has 14 residues. Written as DNA, the CDR3 is TGTGCCAGCAGCCAAGGGACTCTCACCGGGGAGCTGTTTTTT. Residues: CASSQGTLTGELFF.

This clonotype has a count of ten or more. The V gene is TRBV7-3, the J gene TRBJ2-5, with 10 bases lining up with TRBD1. Trimming took 5 bases from V and 5 from J; bases not matched to a gene: 5. The CDR3 consists of 14 residues. Germline values: CDR1 SGHTA, CDR2 FQGTGA. CDR3 sequence: CASSRTGGSETQYF. The CDR3 bases are TGTGCCAGCAGCCGGACAGGGGGATCTGAGACCCAGTACTTC. Looking up the rest from reference TRBV7-3 and TRBJ2-5 gives the full variable domain: GAGVSQTPSNKVTEKGKYVELRCDPISGHTALYWYRQSLGQGPEFLIYFQGTGAADDSGLPNDRFFAVRPEGSVSTLKIQRTERGDSAVYLCASSRTGGSETQYFGPGTRLLVL.

In its sample, this clonotype was seen many times. The V and J genes are TRBV5-1 and TRBJ1-2; 7 nucleotides agree with TRBD1. The CDR3 sequence is 16 residues long. Germline trimming cut 3 bases from V and 5 bases from J; bases unmatched to any gene: 13. Germline loops: CDR1 SGHRS, CDR2 YFSETQ. The CDR3 sequence: CASSWEQGQRGYGYTF. CDR3 DNA sequence: TGCGCCAGCAGCTGGGAACAGGGACAGCGAGGATATGGCTACACCTTC. The variable domain in full, completed from reference TRBV5-1 and TRBJ1-2, reads KAGVTQTPRYLIKTRGQQVTLSCSPISGHRSVSWYQQTPGQGLQFLFEYFSETQRNKGNFPGRFSGRQFSNSRSEMNVSTLELGDSALYLCASSWEQGQRGYGYTFGSGTRLTVV.

V is TRBV7-9 and J is TRBJ2-7, with 8 bases aligning to TRBD1. V was clipped by 0 bases and J by 2 bases; unmatched bases: 6. CDR1 is SEHNR, CDR2 FQNEAQ, per germline (reference sequence). The CDR3 is 16 residues long. CDR3 sequence reads: CASSLAGGTGTYEQYF. CDR3 sequence (DNA): TGTGCCAGCAGCTTAGCGGGTGGGACAGGCACCTACGAGCAGTACTTC.

The genes are TRBV3-1 and TRBJ1-1; D remains ambiguous. Trimming stripped 2 bases from V and 2 bases from J, with 9 bases between. The CDR3 loop spans 14 amino acids. CDR1 and CDR2 from the germline V gene are LGHDT and YNNKEL (reference sequence). The CDR3 sequence is CASSQSTLNTEAFF. CDR3 coding DNA: TGTGCCAGCAGCCAAAGCACCCTAAACACTGAAGCTTTCTTT.

The chain has TRBV14 and TRBJ2-5; 7 nucleotides match TRBD1. CDR1 SGHDN and CDR2 FVKESK come from the germline V gene. Trimming removed 4 bases from V and 2 bases from J; junction bases left unmatched: 4. This CDR3 comprises 14 residues. As DNA, the CDR3 is TGTGCCAGCAGCCGAGGCAGGGGGCAAGAGACCCAGTACTTC. Protein sequence: CASSRGRGQETQYF.

This clonotype was recorded a few times. This sequence joins TRBV5-1 and TRBJ2-1; D possibly corresponds to TRBD2 (6 bases). Germline CDR1 and CDR2: SGHRS and YFSETQ. V was pared by 3 bases and J by 0 bases, with 13 bases between. The CDR3 consists of 16 residues. The CDR3 here is CASSWGGRASYNEQFF. Written as DNA, the CDR3 is TGCGCCAGCAGCTGGGGAGGCAGGGCCTCCTACAATGAGCAGTTCTTC.

The V and J genes are TRBV11-1 and TRBJ2-3; 14 nucleotides line up with TRBD2. The V gene end was trimmed by 4 bases and the J gene end by 4 bases; junction bases not matched to a gene: 4. Germline lookup yields CDR1 SGHAT and CDR2 FQDESV (reference sequence). The CDR3 is 16 residues long. The CDR3 coding sequence is TGTGCCAGCAGCTCGGGACTAGCGGGGGTGGCAGATACGCAGTATTTT. Protein sequence: CASSSGLAGVADTQYF.

This clonotype was picked up many times. This chain joins TRBV15 and TRBJ2-7, with D possibly matching TRBD1 (6 bases). The germline gives CDR1 LNHNV, CDR2 YYDKDF (reference sequence). The CDR3 runs 14 residues. The V end was cut by 3 bases, the J end by 1 base, with 10 bases between. CDR3 amino acids: CATSSLRGSYEQYF. The CDR3 DNA sequence: TGTGCCACCAGCAGTCTCAGGGGATCCTACGAGCAGTACTTC.

The CDR3 nucleotides are TGTGCCAGTAGTATGGGTTCGAGGGGGGCCCAAGAGACCCAGTACTTC. This encodes CASSMGSRGAQETQYF. The chain employs TRBV19 and TRBJ2-5; perhaps D is TRBD1 or TRBD2 (6 bases each). Trimming left V 3 bases short and J 1 base short, with 15 bases between. Germline V gene data show CDR1 as LNHDA and CDR2 as SQIVND (reference sequence). This CDR3 is 16 amino acids long.

This chain's CDR3 is CSALSGGAGETQYF. For the CDR3, the DNA is TGCAGTGCTCTCAGCGGGGGGGCCGGGGAGACCCAGTACTTC. J is TRBJ2-5 and V is TRBV20-1; 10 bases line up with TRBD2. The length of the CDR3 is 14 residues. From germline, CDR1 is DFQATT and CDR2 SNEGSKA (reference sequence). The junction had 8 bases not matched to a gene; V was cut back by 5 bases and J by 5 bases.

The chain uses TRBV11-3 and TRBJ1-5; 7 positions agree with TRBD1. With V trimmed by 5 bases and J by 5 bases, 9 bases remained unmatched. The CDR3 covers 15 residues. Germline CDR1 SGHNT, CDR2 YENEEA. CDR3 sequence: CASSPPGGSDQPQHF. The DNA of the CDR3 is TGTGCCAGCAGCCCGCCAGGGGGTTCGGATCAGCCCCAGCATTTT. The full variable domain, completed using reference TRBV11-3 and TRBJ1-5, is EAGVVQSPRYKIIEKKQPVAFWCNPISGHNTLYWYLQNLGQGPELLIRYENEEAVDDSQLPKDRFSAERLKGVDSTLKIQPAELGDSAVYLCASSPPGGSDQPQHFGDGTRLSIL.

The genes are TRBV10-2 and TRBJ2-1, with 11 nucleotides matching TRBD2. The CDR3 has 14 amino acids. The V gene's germline CDR1 is WSHSY and CDR2 SAAADI. J gave up 3 bases and V 7 bases, and 2 bases lay outside the gene matches. Here the CDR3 DNA reads TGCGCCAGCATGGGACTAGCGGACTACAATGAGCAGTTCTTC. As protein: CASMGLADYNEQFF.

In this sample, this clonotype turned up a few times. The rearrangement links TRBV2 to TRBJ2-7; D remains unclear. Trimming removed 3 bases from V and 2 bases from J, with 8 bases in between. This CDR3 comprises 13 residues. Germline CDR1 and CDR2: SNHLY and FYNNEI. The CDR3 region has the DNA TGTGCCAGCAGTGACAAACGGACCTACGAGCAGTACTTC. Translated: CASSDKRTYEQYF.